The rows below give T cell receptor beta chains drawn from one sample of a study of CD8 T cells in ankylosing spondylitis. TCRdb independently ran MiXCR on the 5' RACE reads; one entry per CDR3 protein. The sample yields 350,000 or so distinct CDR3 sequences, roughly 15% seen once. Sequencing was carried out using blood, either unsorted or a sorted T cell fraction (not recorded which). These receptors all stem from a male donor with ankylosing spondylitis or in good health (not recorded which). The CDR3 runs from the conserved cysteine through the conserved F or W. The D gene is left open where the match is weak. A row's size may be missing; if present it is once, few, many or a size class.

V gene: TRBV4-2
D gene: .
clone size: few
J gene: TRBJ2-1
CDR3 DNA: TGTGCCAGCAGCCAAGCGACGCTGGGGTCTGATGAGCAGTTCTTC
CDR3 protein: CASSQATLGSDEQFF

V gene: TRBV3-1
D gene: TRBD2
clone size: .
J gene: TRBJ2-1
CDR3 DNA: TGTGCCAGCAGCCCGATGGCTAGCGGGGGAAATGAGCAGTTCTTC
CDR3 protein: CASSPMASGGNEQFF

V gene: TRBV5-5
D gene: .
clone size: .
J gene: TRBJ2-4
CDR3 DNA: TGTGCCAGCTACTGGGAGTGGGGCCAGAAAAACATTCAGTACTTC
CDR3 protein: CASYWEWGQKNIQYF

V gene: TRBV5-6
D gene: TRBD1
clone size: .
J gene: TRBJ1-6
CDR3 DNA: TGTGCCAGCAGCTTTACGACAGGGGGCGCGAATTCACCCCTCCACTTT
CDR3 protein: CASSFTTGGANSPLHF

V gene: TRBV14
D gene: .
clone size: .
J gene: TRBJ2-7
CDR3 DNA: TGTGCCAGCAGCTCTACCCCCTACGAGCAGTACTTC
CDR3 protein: CASSSTPYEQYF

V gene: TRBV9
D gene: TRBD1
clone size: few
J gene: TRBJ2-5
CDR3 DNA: TGTGCCAGCAGCGTGGGGGACAGAGAGACCCAGTACTTC
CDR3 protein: CASSVGDRETQYF

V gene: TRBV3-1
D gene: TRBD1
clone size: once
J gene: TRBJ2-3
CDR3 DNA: TGTTCCAGCAGCCAAGAAGGACAGGGCAGTACGCAGTATTTT
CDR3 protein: CSSSQEGQGSTQYF

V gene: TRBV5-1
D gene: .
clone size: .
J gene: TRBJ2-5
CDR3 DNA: TGCGCCAGTACTATAGGGACTCAGTACCAAGAGACCCAGTACTTC
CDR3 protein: CASTIGTQYQETQYF

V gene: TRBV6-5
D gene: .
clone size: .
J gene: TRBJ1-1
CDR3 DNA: TGTGCCAGCAGTTCAGTCGACACTGAAGCTTTCTTT
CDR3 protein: CASSSVDTEAFF

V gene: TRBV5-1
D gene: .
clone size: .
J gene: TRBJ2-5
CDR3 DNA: TGCGCCAGCAGCTCCCCCGGAAAAGAGACCCAGTACTTC
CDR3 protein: CASSSPGKETQYF